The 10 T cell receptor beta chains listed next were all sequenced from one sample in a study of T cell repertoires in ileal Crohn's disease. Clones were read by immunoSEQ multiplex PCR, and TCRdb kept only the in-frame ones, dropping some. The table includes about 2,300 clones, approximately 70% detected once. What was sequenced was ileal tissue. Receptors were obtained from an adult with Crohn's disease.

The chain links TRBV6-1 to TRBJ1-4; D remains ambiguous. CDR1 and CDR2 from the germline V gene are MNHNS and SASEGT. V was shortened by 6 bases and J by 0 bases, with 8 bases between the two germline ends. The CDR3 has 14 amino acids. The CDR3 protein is CASRREATNEKLFF. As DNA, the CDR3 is TGTGCCAGCAGGAGGGAAGCAACTAATGAAAAACTGTTTTTT.

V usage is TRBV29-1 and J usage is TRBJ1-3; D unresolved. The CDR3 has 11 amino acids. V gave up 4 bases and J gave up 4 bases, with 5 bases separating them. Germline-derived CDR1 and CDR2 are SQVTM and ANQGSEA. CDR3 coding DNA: TGCAGCGTTGGTAGCGGAAACACCATATATTTT. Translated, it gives CSVGSGNTIYF.

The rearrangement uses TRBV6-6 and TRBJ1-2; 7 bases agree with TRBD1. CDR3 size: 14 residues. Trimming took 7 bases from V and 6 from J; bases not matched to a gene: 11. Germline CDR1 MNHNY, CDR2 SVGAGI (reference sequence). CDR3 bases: TGTGCCAGCACAATGACCGACAGGGAAGATGGCTACACCTTC. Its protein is CASTMTDREDGYTF.

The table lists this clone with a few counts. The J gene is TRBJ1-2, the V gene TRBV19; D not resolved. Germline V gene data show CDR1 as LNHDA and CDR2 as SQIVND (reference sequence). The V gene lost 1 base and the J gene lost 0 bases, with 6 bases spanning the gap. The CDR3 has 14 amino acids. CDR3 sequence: CASSIGATNYGYTF. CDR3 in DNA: TGTGCCAGTAGTATAGGGGCTACTAACTATGGCTACACCTTC.

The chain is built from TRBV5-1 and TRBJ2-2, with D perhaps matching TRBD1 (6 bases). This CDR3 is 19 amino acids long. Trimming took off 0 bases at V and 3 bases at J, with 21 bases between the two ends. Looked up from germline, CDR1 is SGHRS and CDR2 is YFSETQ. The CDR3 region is CASSLVFMLTGVHTGELFF. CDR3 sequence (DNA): TGCGCCAGCAGCTTGGTTTTTATGCTGACAGGAGTTCACACCGGGGAGCTGTTTTTT. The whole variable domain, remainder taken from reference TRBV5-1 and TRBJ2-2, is KAGVTQTPRYLIKTRGQQVTLSCSPISGHRSVSWYQQTPGQGLQFLFEYFSETQRNKGNFPGRFSGRQFSNSRSEMNVSTLELGDSALYLCASSLVFMLTGVHTGELFFGEGSRLTVL.

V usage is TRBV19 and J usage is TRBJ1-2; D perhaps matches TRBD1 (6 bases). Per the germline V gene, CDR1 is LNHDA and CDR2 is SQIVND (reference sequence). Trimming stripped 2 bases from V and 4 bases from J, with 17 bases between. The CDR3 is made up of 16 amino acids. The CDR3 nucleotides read TGTGCCAGTAGTATACTGGGAGACGGACAGTTCTATGGCTACACCTTC. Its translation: CASSILGDGQFYGYTF.

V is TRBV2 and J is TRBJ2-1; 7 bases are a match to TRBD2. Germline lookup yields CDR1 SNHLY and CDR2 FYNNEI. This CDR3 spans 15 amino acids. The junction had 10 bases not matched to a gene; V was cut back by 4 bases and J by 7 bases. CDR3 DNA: TGTGCCAGCAGTGCCGGGGGGTTTATGAAAAATGAGCAGTTCTTC. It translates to CASSAGGFMKNEQFF.

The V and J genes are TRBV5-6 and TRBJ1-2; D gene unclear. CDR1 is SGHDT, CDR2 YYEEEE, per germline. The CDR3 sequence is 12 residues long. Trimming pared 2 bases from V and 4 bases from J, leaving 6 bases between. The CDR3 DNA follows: TGTGCCAGCAGCTTACCCAGCTATGGCTACACCTTC. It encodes CASSLPSYGYTF.

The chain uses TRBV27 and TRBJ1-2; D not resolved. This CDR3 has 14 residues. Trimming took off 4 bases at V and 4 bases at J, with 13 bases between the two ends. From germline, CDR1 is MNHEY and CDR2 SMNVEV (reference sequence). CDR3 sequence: CASSSSLQPYGYTF. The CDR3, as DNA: TGTGCCAGCAGTTCCAGTCTACAGCCCTATGGCTACACCTTC.

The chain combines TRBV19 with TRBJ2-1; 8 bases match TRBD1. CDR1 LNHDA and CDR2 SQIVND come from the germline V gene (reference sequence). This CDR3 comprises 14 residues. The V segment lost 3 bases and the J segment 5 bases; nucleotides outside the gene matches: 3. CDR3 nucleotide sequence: TGTGCCAGTAGTATGGCAGGGGGCAACAATGAGCAGTTCTTC. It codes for CASSMAGGNNEQFF. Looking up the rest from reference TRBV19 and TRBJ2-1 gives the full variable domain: DGGITQSPKYLFRKEGQNVTLSCEQNLNHDAMYWYRQDPGQGLRLIYYSQIVNDFQKGDIAEGYSVSREKKESFPLTVTSAQKNPTAFYLCASSMAGGNNEQFFGPGTRLTVL.